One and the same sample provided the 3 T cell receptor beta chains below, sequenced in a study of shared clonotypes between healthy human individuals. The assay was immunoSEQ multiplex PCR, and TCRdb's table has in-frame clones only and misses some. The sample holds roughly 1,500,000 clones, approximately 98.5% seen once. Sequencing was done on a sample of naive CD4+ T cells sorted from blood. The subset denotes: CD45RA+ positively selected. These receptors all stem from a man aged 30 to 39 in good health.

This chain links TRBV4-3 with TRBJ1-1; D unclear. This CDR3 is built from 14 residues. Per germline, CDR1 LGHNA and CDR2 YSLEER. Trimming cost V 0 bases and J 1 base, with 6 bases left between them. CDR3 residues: CASSQDSTNTEAFF. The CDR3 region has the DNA TGCGCCAGCAGCCAAGACAGCACGAACACTGAAGCTTTCTTT.

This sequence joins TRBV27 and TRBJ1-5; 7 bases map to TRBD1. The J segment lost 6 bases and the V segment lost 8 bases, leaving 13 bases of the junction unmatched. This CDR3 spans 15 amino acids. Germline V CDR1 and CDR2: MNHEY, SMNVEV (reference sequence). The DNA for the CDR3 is TGTGCCAGCCGTCACTTAGACAGGGATTCTCAGCCCCAGCATTTT. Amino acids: CASRHLDRDSQPQHF.

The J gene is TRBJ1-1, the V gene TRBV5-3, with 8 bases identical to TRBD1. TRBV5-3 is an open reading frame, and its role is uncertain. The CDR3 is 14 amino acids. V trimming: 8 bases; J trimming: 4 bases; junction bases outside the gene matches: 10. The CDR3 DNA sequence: TGTGCCAGCAGATTGATGGACAGGGCCACTGAAGCTTTCTTT. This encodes CASRLMDRATEAFF.